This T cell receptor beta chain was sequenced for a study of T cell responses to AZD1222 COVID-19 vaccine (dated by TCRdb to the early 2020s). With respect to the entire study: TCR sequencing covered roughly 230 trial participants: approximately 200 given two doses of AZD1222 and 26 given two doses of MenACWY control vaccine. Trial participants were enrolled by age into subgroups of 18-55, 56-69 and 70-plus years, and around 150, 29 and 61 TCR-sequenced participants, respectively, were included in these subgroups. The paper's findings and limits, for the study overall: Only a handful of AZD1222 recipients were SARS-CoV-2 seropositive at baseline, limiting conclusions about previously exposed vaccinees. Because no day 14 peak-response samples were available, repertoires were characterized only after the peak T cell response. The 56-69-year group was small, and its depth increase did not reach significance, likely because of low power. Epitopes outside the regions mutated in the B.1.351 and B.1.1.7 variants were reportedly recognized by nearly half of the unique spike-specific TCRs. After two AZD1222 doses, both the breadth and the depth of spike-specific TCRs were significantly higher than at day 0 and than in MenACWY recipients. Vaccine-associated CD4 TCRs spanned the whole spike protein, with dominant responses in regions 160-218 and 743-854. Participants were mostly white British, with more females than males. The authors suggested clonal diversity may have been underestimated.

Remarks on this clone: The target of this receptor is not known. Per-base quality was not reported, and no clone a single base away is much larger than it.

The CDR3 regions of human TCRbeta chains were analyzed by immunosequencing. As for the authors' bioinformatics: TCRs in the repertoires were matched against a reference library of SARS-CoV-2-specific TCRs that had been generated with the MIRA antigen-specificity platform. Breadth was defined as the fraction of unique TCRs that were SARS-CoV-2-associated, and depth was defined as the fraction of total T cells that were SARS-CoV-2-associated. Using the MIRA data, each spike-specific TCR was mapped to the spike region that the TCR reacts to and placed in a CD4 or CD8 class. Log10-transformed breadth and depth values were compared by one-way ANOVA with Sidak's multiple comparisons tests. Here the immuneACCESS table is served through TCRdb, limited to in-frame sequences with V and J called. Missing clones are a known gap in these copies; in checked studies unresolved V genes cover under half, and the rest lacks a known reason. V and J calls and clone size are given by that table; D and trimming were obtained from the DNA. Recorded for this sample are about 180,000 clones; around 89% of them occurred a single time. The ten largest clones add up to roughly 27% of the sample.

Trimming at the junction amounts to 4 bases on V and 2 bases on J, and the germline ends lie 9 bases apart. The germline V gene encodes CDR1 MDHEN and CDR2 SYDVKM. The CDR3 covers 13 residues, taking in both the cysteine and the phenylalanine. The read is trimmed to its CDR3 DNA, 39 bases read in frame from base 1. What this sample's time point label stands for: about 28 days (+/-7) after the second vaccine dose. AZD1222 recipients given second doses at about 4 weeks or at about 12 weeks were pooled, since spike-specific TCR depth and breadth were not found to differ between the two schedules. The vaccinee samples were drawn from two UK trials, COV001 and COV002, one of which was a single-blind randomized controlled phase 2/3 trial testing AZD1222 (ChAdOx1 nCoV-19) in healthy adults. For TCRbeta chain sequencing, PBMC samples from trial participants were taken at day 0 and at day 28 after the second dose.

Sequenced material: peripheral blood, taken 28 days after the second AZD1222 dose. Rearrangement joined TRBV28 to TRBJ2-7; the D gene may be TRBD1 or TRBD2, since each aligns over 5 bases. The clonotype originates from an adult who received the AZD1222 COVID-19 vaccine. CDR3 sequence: CASSSGQTYEQYF. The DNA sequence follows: TGTGCCAGCAGTTCGGGGCAGACCTACGAGCAGTACTTC.